The rows below give T cell receptor beta chains drawn from one sample of a study of blood T cell repertoires in COVID-19. Clones were sequenced by immunoSEQ multiplex PCR, and TCRdb holds only the in-frame ones, with some missing. The sample shows just over 300,000 clones, 85% to 90% of them seen only once. Sequenced sample: PBMCs or T cells enriched from blood (not recorded which). Receptors originate from a woman younger than 35 with acute COVID-19. Both conserved end residues are part of each CDR3. The D gene is left open where the match is weak. Clone size appears in some rows only: once, few, many, or a class for an expanded clone.

d_call	v_call	clone_size	j_call	cdr3_aa	cdr3_nt
TRBD1	TRBV7-9	.	TRBJ1-4	CASSLDRQGGNEKLFF	TGTGCCAGCAGCTTGGATCGACAGGGGGGGAATGAAAAACTGTTTTTT
.	TRBV21-1	.	TRBJ1-2	CASSKRGPDRENYGYTF	TGTGCCAGCAGCAAAAGGGGTCCGGACAGAGAAAACTATGGCTACACCTTC
TRBD2	TRBV9	.	TRBJ2-3	CASSVDLAGGGIDTQYF	TGTGCCAGCAGCGTAGATCTAGCGGGAGGGGGAATAGATACGCAGTATTTT
.	TRBV2	.	TRBJ1-2	CASSGNREEGYTF	TGTGCCAGCAGTGGGAATAGGGAGGAGGGCTACACCTTC
.	TRBV27	.	TRBJ1-4	CASMVQGSEKLFF	TGTGCCAGCATGGTACAGGGAAGTGAAAAACTGTTTTTT
.	TRBV7-9	.	TRBJ1-6	CASSQDGRSPLHF	TGTGCCAGCAGCCAAGACGGGAGATCACCCCTCCACTTT
.	TRBV7-9	.	TRBJ2-2	CASSFVAPSNTGELFF	TGTGCCAGCAGCTTTGTAGCCCCCTCGAACACCGGGGAGCTGTTTTTT
TRBD1	TRBV24-1	.	TRBJ2-7	CATSDLRSGDRIFF	TGTGCCACCAGTGATTTGCGATCCGGGGACAGAATATTCTTC
.	TRBV10-3	.	TRBJ2-2	CAFLRGKTGELFF	TGTGCCTTCCTGAGAGGGAAGACCGGGGAGCTGTTTTTT
.	TRBV9	.	TRBJ1-2	CASTPEVSGYGYTF	TGTGCCAGCACGCCTGAGGTTAGTGGCTATGGCTACACCTTC
.	TRBV9	.	TRBJ1-2	CASSPWEGSGYTF	TGTGCCAGCAGCCCCTGGGAGGGCTCTGGCTACACCTTC
.	TRBV7-9	.	TRBJ1-3	CASSLLAVPISGNTIYF	TGTGCCAGCAGCCTCTTAGCGGTCCCGATCTCTGGAAACACCATATATTTT
.	TRBV28	.	TRBJ1-5	CASSFGTGYSNQPQHF	TGTGCCAGCAGTTTTGGCACAGGGTATAGCAATCAGCCCCAGCATTTT
.	TRBV24-1	.	TRBJ1-3	CATRLRRNTIYF	TGTGCCACCAGACTCAGGAGAAACACCATATATTTT
.	TRBV27	.	TRBJ2-7	CASRYRGNF	TGTGCCAGCAGATACCGGGGGAACTTC
.	TRBV10-1	.	TRBJ1-1	CASTRGGNTEAFF	TGCGCCAGCACCCGAGGGGGAAACACTGAAGCTTTCTTT
.	TRBV27	.	TRBJ1-2	CASSLFPGGTLGGYTF	TGTGCCAGCAGTTTATTTCCAGGAGGTACTCTCGGTGGCTACACCTTC
.	TRBV27	.	TRBJ2-2	CASSLPGLLNTGELFF	TGTGCCAGCAGTTTACCGGGACTCCTAAACACCGGGGAGCTGTTTTTT
TRBD1	TRBV2	.	TRBJ2-3	CASTGQEIDTQYF	TGTGCCAGCACGGGACAGGAGATAGATACGCAGTATTTT
.	TRBV2	.	TRBJ1-3	CASSAGGFGNTIYF	TGTGCCAGCAGTGCGGGAGGGTTTGGAAACACCATATATTTT
.	TRBV7-8	.	TRBJ1-2	CASSLIGPGGVGYTF	TGTGCCAGCAGCTTAATTGGTCCGGGGGGCGTTGGCTACACCTTC
.	TRBV7-9	.	TRBJ1-2	CASSLFLGGPYGYTF	TGTGCCAGCAGCTTGTTTTTAGGGGGTCCCTATGGCTACACCTTC
TRBD1	TRBV5-1	once	TRBJ1-4	CASSLGQGGATNEKLFF	TGCGCCAGCAGCTTGGGACAGGGAGGAGCAACTAATGAAAAACTGTTTTTT
.	TRBV21-1	.	TRBJ1-1	CARLPRDRPENTEAFF	TGTGCCAGACTACCGCGGGACCGACCGGAGAACACTGAAGCTTTCTTT
.	TRBV7-9	.	TRBJ2-7	CASSTGQPYEQYF	TGTGCCAGCAGCACAGGACAGCCCTACGAGCAGTACTTC
.	TRBV12-5	.	TRBJ2-1	CASGLGPKQFF	TGTGCTAGTGGTTTGGGGCCAAAGCAGTTCTTC
TRBD2	TRBV14	.	TRBJ2-7	CASLGRQGGSGKHEQYF	TGTGCCAGTCTAGGGAGGCAGGGCGGTAGCGGGAAGCACGAGCAGTACTTC
TRBD1	TRBV2	.	TRBJ1-4	CASNAYGTGGEKLFF	TGTGCCAGCAACGCCTACGGGACAGGGGGAGAAAAACTGTTTTTT
TRBD1	TRBV28	few	TRBJ1-5	CASSPGTGLRQPQHF	TGTGCCAGCAGCCCGGGGACAGGGCTTCGTCAGCCCCAGCATTTT
TRBD1	TRBV12-5	.	TRBJ1-1	CASGWPGGEETEAFF	TGTGCTAGTGGTTGGCCAGGGGGCGAGGAGACTGAAGCTTTCTTT
.	TRBV5-8	.	TRBJ2-1	CASSFGSYNEQFF	TGTGCCAGCAGCTTCGGGAGCTACAATGAGCAGTTCTTC
TRBD1	TRBV28	.	TRBJ1-5	CASSRGTGEIQPQHF	TGTGCCAGCAGTAGAGGGACAGGGGAGATTCAGCCCCAGCATTTT
TRBD2	TRBV4-2	.	TRBJ2-1	CASSQDGGRREQFF	TGTGCCAGCAGCCAAGACGGCGGGAGACGTGAGCAGTTCTTC
.	TRBV29-1	.	TRBJ1-1	CSVEDAPLGIPTEAFF	TGCAGCGTTGAAGATGCCCCCCTCGGGATTCCCACTGAAGCTTTCTTT
.	TRBV2	once	TRBJ2-2	CASSARSNTGELFF	TGTGCCAGCAGTGCTAGGTCGAACACCGGGGAGCTGTTTTTT
.	TRBV13	.	TRBJ1-2	CASSLTGKGYTF	TGTGCCAGCAGCCTGACGGGTAAAGGCTACACCTTC
.	TRBV7-2	once	TRBJ1-5	CASSATGNNQPQHF	TGTGCCAGCAGCGCGACAGGAAACAATCAGCCCCAGCATTTT
.	TRBV7-9	.	TRBJ2-7	CASSLATIRAQYF	TGTGCCAGCAGCTTAGCTACCATAAGAGCGCAGTACTTC
TRBD1	TRBV29-1	.	TRBJ2-5	CSARDSGQETQYF	TGCAGCGCCCGGGACAGCGGCCAAGAGACCCAGTACTTC
.	TRBV10-1	.	TRBJ1-2	CASSDRADYGYTF	TGCGCCAGCAGTGACAGGGCAGACTATGGCTACACCTTC
.	TRBV11-2	once	TRBJ2-5	CASSLDSAEETQYF	TGTGCCAGCAGCTTAGATTCAGCGGAAGAGACCCAGTACTTC
.	TRBV5-1	.	TRBJ1-2	CASSLVGQGGGYTF	TGCGCCAGCAGCTTGGTTGGCCAGGGAGGTGGCTACACCTTC
.	TRBV6-5	.	TRBJ2-7	CASSKTGNYEQYF	TGTGCCAGCAGTAAAACAGGGAACTACGAGCAGTACTTC